This TCR beta chain was sequenced in a study of T cell repertoires in cytomegalovirus infection. Study overall: Recently identified HLA-C-restricted and well-studied HLA-B-restricted CMV epitopes were used. Indications of both CMV infection and matching HLA type were provided by public TCR beta signatures. General observations from the study: Cumulative frequency (of public TCR beta family members) identified carriers of CMV plus the relevant HLA. The study found HLA-C-restricted CMV-specific TCR beta clonotypes dominating the ex vivo response.

This clonotype has only a few counts. Its antigen is not known. This CDR3 has 14 residues. The germline V and J ends were trimmed by 6 bases and 8 bases, with 14 bases remaining between them. Looked up from germline, CDR1 is MNHNS and CDR2 is SASEGT. TCRdb independently ran MiXCR on the reads; one entry per CDR3 protein. The repertoire holds hundreds of thousands of distinct CDR3 sequences, about 42% seen once, with around 45% in the top ten. The sequenced sample was cultured PBMCs, obtained from culture after CMV antigen stimulation. The TCR was taken from a human donor in good health (CMV status not recorded). Some clones in this sample may be carry-over from other donors' samples. The chain couples TRBV6-1 to TRBJ1-6; tentatively, D is TRBD1 (6 bases). The CDR3 loop reads CASSRGPSHSPLHF. The DNA for the CDR3 is TGTGCCAGCAGCAGGGGCCCGTCTCATTCACCCCTCCACTTT.